The sequence of this TCR beta chain was determined in a study of CD8 T cells in ankylosing spondylitis. In its sample, this clonotype was seen many times. A single record per CDR3 protein comes from TCRdb applying MiXCR to the 5' RACE reads. The sample has fewer than 350,000 distinct CDR3 sequences, 9.5% to 13% seen once; the top ten hold 9.1%. The CDR3 is made up of 14 amino acids. With V trimmed by 6 bases and J by 4 bases, 7 bases remained unmatched. The rearrangement joins TRBV12-3 or TRBV12-4 to TRBJ2-7; TRBD2 agrees at 9 bases. Sequenced: blood, either unsorted or a sorted T cell fraction (not recorded which). This sequence originates from a female donor with ankylosing spondylitis or in good health (not recorded which). CDR3: CASRKGLASYEQYF. CDR3 DNA sequence: TGTGCCAGCAGGAAAGGACTAGCGAGTTACGAGCAGTACTTC.